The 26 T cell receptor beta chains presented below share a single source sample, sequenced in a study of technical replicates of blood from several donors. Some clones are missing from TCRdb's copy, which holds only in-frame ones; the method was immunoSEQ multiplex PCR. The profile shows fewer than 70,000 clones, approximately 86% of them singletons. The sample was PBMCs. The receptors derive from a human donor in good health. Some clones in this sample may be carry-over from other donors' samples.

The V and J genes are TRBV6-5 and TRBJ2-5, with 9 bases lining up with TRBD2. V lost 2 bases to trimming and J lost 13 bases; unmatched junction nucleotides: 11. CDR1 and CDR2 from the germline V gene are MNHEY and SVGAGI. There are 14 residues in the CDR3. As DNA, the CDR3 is TGTGCCAGCAGTTACGACGCTAGCGGGGACCCCGTGTACTTC. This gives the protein CASSYDASGDPVYF.

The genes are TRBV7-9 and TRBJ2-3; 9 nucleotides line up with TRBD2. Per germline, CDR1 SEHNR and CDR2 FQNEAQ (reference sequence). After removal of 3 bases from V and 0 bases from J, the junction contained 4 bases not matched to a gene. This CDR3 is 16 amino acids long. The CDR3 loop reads CASSLRTSASTDTQYF. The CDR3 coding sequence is TGTGCCAGCAGCTTGAGGACTAGCGCTAGCACAGATACGCAGTATTTT.

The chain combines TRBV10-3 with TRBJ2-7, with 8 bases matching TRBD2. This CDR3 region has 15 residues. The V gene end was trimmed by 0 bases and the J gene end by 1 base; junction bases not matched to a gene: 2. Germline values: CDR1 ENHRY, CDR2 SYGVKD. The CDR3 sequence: CAISESASGSYEQYF. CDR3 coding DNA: TGTGCCATCAGTGAGTCTGCTAGCGGGTCCTACGAGCAGTACTTC.

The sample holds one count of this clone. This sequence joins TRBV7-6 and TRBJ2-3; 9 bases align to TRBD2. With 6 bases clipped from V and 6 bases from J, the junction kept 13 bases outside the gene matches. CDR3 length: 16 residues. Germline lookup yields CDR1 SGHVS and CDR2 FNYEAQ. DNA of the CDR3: TGTGCCAGCAGAAAAGGGCTAGCGGGAAAAGAGGATACGCAGTATTTT. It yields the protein CASRKGLAGKEDTQYF.

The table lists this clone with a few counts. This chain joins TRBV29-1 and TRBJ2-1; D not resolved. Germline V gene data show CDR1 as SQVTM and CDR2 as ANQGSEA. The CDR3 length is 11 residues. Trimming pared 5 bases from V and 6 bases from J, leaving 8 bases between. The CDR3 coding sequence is TGCAGCGTTCCAGCGTTCAATGAGCAGTTCTTC. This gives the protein CSVPAFNEQFF.

The CDR3 region is CASGLAGEGRGAGYQETQYF. CDR3 in DNA: TGTGCCAGCGGACTAGCGGGAGAGGGCCGGGGGGCAGGGTACCAAGAGACCCAGTACTTC. The chain carries TRBV19 and TRBJ2-5; 13 nucleotides agree with TRBD2. The germline V gene has CDR1 LNHDA and CDR2 SQIVND (reference sequence). Losses at the gene ends were 9 bases for V and 0 bases for J; bases not matched to a gene: 19. CDR3 length: 20 residues.

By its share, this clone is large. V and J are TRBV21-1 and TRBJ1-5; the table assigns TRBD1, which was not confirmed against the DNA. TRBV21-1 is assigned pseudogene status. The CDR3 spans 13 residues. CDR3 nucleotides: TGTGCCAGCAGCAAAGGACAGGGGCAGCCCCAGCATTTT. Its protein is CASSKGQGQPQHF.

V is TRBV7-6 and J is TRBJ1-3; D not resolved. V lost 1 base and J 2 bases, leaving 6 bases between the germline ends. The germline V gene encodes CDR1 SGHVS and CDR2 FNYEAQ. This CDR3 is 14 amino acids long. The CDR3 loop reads CASSLGGAGNTIYF. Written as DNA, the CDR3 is TGTGCCAGCAGCTTAGGCGGGGCTGGAAACACCATATATTTT.

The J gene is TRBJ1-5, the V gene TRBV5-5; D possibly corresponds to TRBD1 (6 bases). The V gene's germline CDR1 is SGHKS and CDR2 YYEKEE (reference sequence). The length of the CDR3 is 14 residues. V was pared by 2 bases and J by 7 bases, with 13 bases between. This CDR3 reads CASSFVGASQPQHF. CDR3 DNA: TGTGCCAGCAGCTTTGTGGGGGCATCGCAGCCCCAGCATTTT.

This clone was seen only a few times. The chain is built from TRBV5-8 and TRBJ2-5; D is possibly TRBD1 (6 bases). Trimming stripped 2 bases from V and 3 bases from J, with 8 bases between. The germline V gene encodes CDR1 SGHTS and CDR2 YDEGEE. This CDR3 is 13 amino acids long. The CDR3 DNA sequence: TGTGCCAGCAGCTTAACAGGGAAAGAGACCCAGTACTTC. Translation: CASSLTGKETQYF.

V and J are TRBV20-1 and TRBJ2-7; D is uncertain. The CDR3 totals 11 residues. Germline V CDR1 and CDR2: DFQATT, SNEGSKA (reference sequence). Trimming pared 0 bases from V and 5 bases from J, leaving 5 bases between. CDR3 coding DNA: TGCAGTGCTAGAGATTTCGACGAGCAGTACTTC. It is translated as CSARDFDEQYF.

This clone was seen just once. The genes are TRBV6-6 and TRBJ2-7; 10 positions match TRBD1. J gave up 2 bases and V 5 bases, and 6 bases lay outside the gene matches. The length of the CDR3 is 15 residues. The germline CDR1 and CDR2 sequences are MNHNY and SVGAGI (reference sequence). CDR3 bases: TGTGCCAGCAGTGCCCGGGACAGGGGAGCCTACGAGCAGTACTTC. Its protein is CASSARDRGAYEQYF.

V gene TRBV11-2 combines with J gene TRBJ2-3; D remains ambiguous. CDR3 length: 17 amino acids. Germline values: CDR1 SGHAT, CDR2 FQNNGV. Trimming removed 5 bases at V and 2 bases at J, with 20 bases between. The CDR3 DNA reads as TGTGCCAGCAGCACTATCCTAGACGGAGTCTTCACAGATACGCAGTATTTT. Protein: CASSTILDGVFTDTQYF.

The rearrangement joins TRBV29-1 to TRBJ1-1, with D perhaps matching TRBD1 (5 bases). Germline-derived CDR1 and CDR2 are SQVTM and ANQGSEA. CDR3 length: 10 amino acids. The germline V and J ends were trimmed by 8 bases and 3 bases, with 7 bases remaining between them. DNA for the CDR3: TGCAGCTGGGGGGACACTGAAGCTTTCTTT. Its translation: CSWGDTEAFF.

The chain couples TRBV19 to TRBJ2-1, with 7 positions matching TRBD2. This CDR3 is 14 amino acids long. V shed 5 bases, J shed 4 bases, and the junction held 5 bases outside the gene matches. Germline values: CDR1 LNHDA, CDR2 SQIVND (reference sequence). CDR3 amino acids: CASSVQRGYNEQFF. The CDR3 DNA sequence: TGTGCCAGTAGTGTCCAGCGGGGTTACAATGAGCAGTTCTTC. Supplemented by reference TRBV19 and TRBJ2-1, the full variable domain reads DGGITQSPKYLFRKEGQNVTLSCEQNLNHDAMYWYRQDPGQGLRLIYYSQIVNDFQKGDIAEGYSVSREKKESFPLTVTSAQKNPTAFYLCASSVQRGYNEQFFGPGTRLTVL.

The CDR3, as DNA: TGTGCCAGCAAGCGGGAGCAGGGCCCTTTCACAGATACGCAGTATTTT. As protein: CASKREQGPFTDTQYF. This chain uses TRBV2 with TRBJ2-3, with 8 bases that match TRBD2. The J segment lost 2 bases and the V segment lost 7 bases, leaving 11 bases of the junction unmatched. Germline V gene lookup returns CDR1 SNHLY and CDR2 FYNNEI. The CDR3 is 16 residues long.

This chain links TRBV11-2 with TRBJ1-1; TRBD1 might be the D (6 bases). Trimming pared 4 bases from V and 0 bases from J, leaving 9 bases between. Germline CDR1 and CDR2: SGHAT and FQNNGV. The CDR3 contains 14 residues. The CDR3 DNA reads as TGTGCCAGCAGCTGGGACATCCTGAACACTGAAGCTTTCTTT. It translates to CASSWDILNTEAFF.

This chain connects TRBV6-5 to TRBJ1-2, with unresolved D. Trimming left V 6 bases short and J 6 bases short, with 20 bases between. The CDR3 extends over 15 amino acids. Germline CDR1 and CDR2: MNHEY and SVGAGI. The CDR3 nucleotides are TGTGCCAGCAGACCCCCGGGGATCCTCCTGAATGGCTACACCTTC. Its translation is CASRPPGILLNGYTF.

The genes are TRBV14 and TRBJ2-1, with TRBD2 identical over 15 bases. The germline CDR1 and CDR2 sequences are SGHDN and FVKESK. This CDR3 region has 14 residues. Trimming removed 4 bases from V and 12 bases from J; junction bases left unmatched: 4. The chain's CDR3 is CASSRGLAGGSQFF. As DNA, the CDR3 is TGTGCCAGCAGCCGCGGACTAGCGGGGGGGTCGCAGTTCTTC.

The DNA for the CDR3 is TGTGCCTGGTCCCAAGCGAACACTGAAGCTTTCTTT. Protein product: CAWSQANTEAFF. The J gene is TRBJ1-1, the V gene TRBV30; D is ambiguous. V gave up 5 bases and J gave up 1 base, with 8 bases separating them. This CDR3 region has 12 residues. Per germline, CDR1 GTSNPN and CDR2 SVGIG (reference sequence).

This CDR3 is CASSQDSGRGGNEQFF. DNA for the CDR3: TGCGCCAGCAGCCAAGATAGCGGGCGGGGGGGCAATGAGCAGTTCTTC. This sequence joins TRBV4-3 and TRBJ2-1; 9 bases map to TRBD2. Germline V gives CDR1 LGHNA, CDR2 YSLEER. J lost 6 bases, V lost 0 bases, and 6 bases had no gene match. This CDR3 is 16 amino acids long.

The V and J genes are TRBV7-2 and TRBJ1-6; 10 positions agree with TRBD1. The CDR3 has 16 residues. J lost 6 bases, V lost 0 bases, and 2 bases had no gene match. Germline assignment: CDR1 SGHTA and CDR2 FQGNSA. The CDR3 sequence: CASSLAGTGVNSPLHF. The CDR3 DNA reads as TGTGCCAGCAGCTTAGCAGGGACAGGGGTTAATTCACCCCTCCACTTT.

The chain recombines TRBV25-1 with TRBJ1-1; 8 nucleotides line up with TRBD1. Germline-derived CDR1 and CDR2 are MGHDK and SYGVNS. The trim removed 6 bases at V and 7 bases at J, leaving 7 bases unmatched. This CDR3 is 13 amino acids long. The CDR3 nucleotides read TGTGCCAGCAGGACGGACAGGGAGGATGAAGCTTTCTTT. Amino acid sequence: CASRTDREDEAFF.

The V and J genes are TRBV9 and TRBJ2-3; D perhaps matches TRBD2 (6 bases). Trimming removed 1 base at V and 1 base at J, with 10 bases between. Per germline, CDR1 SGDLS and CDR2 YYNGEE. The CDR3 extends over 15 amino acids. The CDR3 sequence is CASSVFTGGTDTQYF. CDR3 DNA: TGTGCCAGCAGCGTATTCACGGGGGGCACAGATACGCAGTATTTT.

The CDR3 coding sequence is TGTGCCAGTAGTCCCCAAAGGGGGGGGGAGCTGTTTTTT. This codes for CASSPQRGGELFF. V and J are TRBV19 and TRBJ2-2; the D gene is possibly TRBD1 (6 bases). Trimming removed 5 bases at V and 8 bases at J, with 12 bases between. Germline CDR1 is LNHDA and CDR2 is SQIVND (reference sequence). CDR3 length: 13 amino acids.

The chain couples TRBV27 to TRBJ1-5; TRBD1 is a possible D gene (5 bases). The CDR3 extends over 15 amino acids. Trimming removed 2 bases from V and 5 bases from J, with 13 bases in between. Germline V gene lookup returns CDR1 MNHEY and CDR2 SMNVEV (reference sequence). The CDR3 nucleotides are TGTGCCAGCAGTTTAAGGCCAGGGCGAGATCAGCCCCAGCATTTT. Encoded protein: CASSLRPGRDQPQHF.